This passage covers 15 T cell receptor beta chains from one sample sequenced in a study of blood T cell repertoires in COVID-19 (dated by TCRdb to the early 2020s). The method behind the library was the immunoSEQ multiplex PCR assay. TCRdb retrieved this table from immuneACCESS and kept in-frame rearrangements only. Not all clones are present; in checked studies, unresolved V genes account for under half, and no reason is known for the remainder. The sample yields about 360,000 clones; 86% were counted once. The ten biggest clones cover about 7% of the sample. The sequencing input was peripheral blood. These receptor sequences come from a woman between 55 and 75 years old with COVID-19, enrolled during active disease.

This clone was counted a single time. The genes are TRBV4-3 and TRBJ2-7; 9 bases fit TRBD1. Germline V gene lookup returns CDR1 LGHNA and CDR2 YSLEER. This CDR3 has 17 amino acids. The V gene end was trimmed by 0 bases and the J gene end by 6 bases; junction bases not matched to a gene: 12. CDR3 in amino acids: CASSQDSRGTGSREQYF. Written as DNA, the CDR3 is TGCGCCAGCAGCCAAGACTCTCGGGGGACAGGGTCTCGCGAGCAGTACTTC.

This chain uses TRBV7-2 with TRBJ2-3; 11 nucleotides agree with TRBD2. Trimming cost V 5 bases and J 2 bases; bases outside gene matches: 9. The length of the CDR3 is 17 residues. The germline CDR1 and CDR2 sequences are SGHTA and FQGNSA. The CDR3 sequence: CASSPTLAGGFTDTQYF. As DNA, the CDR3 is TGTGCCAGCAGCCCAACCTTAGCGGGGGGGTTCACAGATACGCAGTATTTT.

This chain's CDR3 is CASRPAADRGTDTQYF. In nucleotides, the CDR3 is TGTGCCAGTAGACCGGCGGCGGACAGGGGAACAGATACGCAGTATTTT. The chain links TRBV19 to TRBJ2-3; TRBD1 aligns across 9 bases. The CDR3 runs 16 residues. CDR1 is LNHDA, CDR2 SQIVND, per germline (reference sequence). J lost 3 bases, V lost 6 bases, and 10 bases had no gene match.

This sequence joins TRBV18 and TRBJ2-2; 14 bases match TRBD2. The CDR3 length is 18 residues. Germline V gene sequence: CDR1 KGHSH, CDR2 LQKENI. Unmatched junction bases numbered 7, after V lost 4 bases and J lost 3 bases. The CDR3 here is CASSRTLTSGGDTGELFF. CDR3 bases: TGTGCCAGCTCACGAACGTTGACTAGCGGGGGGGACACCGGGGAGCTGTTTTTT.

The CDR3 sequence is CASSSRQATQETQYF. In DNA, the CDR3 is TGTGCCAGCAGTTCTCGACAGGCGACGCAAGAGACCCAGTACTTC. The J gene is TRBJ2-5, the V gene TRBV5-5, with D possibly matching TRBD1 (6 bases). V lost 5 bases to trimming and J lost 2 bases, with 16 bases between them. Looked up from germline, CDR1 is SGHKS and CDR2 is YYEKEE (reference sequence). This CDR3 has 15 amino acids.

The chain recombines TRBV6-5 with TRBJ1-6, with TRBD1 matching 9 bases. The CDR3 loop spans 13 amino acids. V lost 10 bases to trimming and J lost 8 bases; unmatched junction nucleotides: 6. The germline V gene encodes CDR1 MNHEY and CDR2 SVGAGI. The chain's CDR3 is CANPGQGHSPLHF. The CDR3 coding sequence is TGTGCCAACCCGGGACAGGGACATTCACCCCTCCACTTT.

The V gene is TRBV5-4, the J gene TRBJ1-2; tentative D call: TRBD1 (5 bases). V lost 6 bases and J 3 bases, leaving 15 bases between the germline ends. Germline V gene sequence: CDR1 SGHNT, CDR2 YYREEE (reference sequence). This CDR3 contains 14 residues. CDR3 bases: TGTGCCAGCACGTCCTTTGGGGGGGACTATGGCTACACCTTC. Its protein is CASTSFGGDYGYTF.

The chain employs TRBV27 and TRBJ2-7; tentatively, D is TRBD1 (6 bases). This CDR3 has 13 residues. Trimming shortened V by 4 bases and J by 7 bases, and 14 bases separated the two germline ends. Per germline, CDR1 MNHEY and CDR2 SMNVEV (reference sequence). The CDR3 here is CASSWMDSGEQYF. As DNA, the CDR3 is TGTGCCAGCAGTTGGATGGACAGTGGGGAGCAGTACTTC.

V gene TRBV7-9 combines with J gene TRBJ2-3; tentatively, D is TRBD2 (7 bases). The CDR3 is 16 residues long. Germline V gene sequence: CDR1 SEHNR, CDR2 FQNEAQ (reference sequence). CDR3 residues: CAGGASSTLRADTQYF. The CDR3 DNA is TGTGCGGGGGGGGCTAGCTCTACCCTCCGGGCAGATACGCAGTATTTT. Together with reference TRBV7-9 and TRBJ2-3, the CDR3 gives the full variable domain: DTGVSQNPRHKITKRGQNVTFRCDPISEHNRLYWYRQTLGQGPEFLTYFQNEAQLEKSRLLSDRFSAERPKGSFSTLEIQRTEQGDSAMYLCAGGASSTLRADTQYFGPGTRLTVL.

The V and J genes are TRBV19 and TRBJ1-1, with D perhaps TRBD1 (6 bases). Germline CDR1 LNHDA, CDR2 SQIVND (reference sequence). This CDR3 comprises 13 residues. Trimming stripped 5 bases from V and 0 bases from J, with 7 bases between. The CDR3 spells CASSQGMNTEAFF. As DNA, the CDR3 is TGTGCCAGTAGTCAGGGGATGAACACTGAAGCTTTCTTT.

The V call is TRBV6-2 or TRBV6-3, the J call TRBJ2-2, with 12 bases that match TRBD2. Germline-derived CDR1 and CDR2 are MNHEY and SVGEGT. This CDR3 is 15 amino acids long. V shed 4 bases and J 4 bases; nucleotides not matched to a gene: 1. The CDR3 DNA follows: TGTGCCAGCAGTTTACTAGCGGGGGGCACCGGGGAGCTGTTTTTT. Translating gives CASSLLAGGTGELFF.

This sequence joins TRBV6-4 and TRBJ2-1, with 9 positions matching TRBD1. The CDR3 spans 16 residues. Germline CDR1 MRHNA, CDR2 SNTAGT. With V trimmed by 5 bases and J by 4 bases, 9 bases remained unmatched. CDR3 nucleotides: TGTGCCAGCAGTAAACTACCGGGACAGGGATACAATGAGCAGTTCTTC. Translation: CASSKLPGQGYNEQFF.

V gene TRBV7-9 combines with J gene TRBJ2-5, with 9 nucleotides matching TRBD1. CDR3 length equals 17 residues. Germline-derived CDR1 and CDR2 are SEHNR and FQNEAQ (reference sequence). The J segment lost 5 bases and the V segment lost 4 bases, leaving 14 bases of the junction unmatched. The CDR3 nucleotides read TGTGCCAGCAGCTCGCACAAACAGGGGGCGGCTGGGGAGACCCAGTACTTC. Its protein is CASSSHKQGAAGETQYF.

The CDR3 protein is CASSPPPGGEQFF. CDR3 nucleotides: TGTGCCAGCAGTCCTCCTCCCGGCGGTGAGCAGTTCTTC. V and J are TRBV6-6 and TRBJ2-1; D is unclear. This CDR3 is 13 amino acids long. V lost 5 bases to trimming and J lost 9 bases, with 14 bases between them. CDR1 is MNHNY, CDR2 SVGAGI, per germline (reference sequence).

The chain uses TRBV18 and TRBJ2-7; 11 nucleotides line up with TRBD1. Germline loops: CDR1 KGHSH, CDR2 LQKENI. The CDR3 runs to 16 residues. V was pared by 3 bases and J by 5 bases, with 9 bases of the junction left unmatched. The CDR3, as DNA: TGTGCCAGCTCACCTCAGCGGACAGGGGGCTTCGACGAGCAGTACTTC. Protein sequence: CASSPQRTGGFDEQYF.